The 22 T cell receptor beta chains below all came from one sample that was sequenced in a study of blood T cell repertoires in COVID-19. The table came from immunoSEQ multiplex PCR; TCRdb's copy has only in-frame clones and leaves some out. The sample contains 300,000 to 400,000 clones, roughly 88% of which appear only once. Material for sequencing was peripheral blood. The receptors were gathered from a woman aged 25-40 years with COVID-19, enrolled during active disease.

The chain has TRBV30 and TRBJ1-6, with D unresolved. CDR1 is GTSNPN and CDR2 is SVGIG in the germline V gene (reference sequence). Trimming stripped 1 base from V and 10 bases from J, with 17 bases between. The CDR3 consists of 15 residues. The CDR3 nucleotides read TGTGCCTGGAGTGATTGGTCAGCAGGTTTATCACCCCTCCACTTT. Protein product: CAWSDWSAGLSPLHF.

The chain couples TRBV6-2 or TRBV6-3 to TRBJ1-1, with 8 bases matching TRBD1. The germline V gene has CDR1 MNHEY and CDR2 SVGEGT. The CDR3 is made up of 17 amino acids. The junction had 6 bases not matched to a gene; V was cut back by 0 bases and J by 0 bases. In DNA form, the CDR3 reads TGTGCCAGCAGTTACTCGAGGGACAGGCACATGAACACTGAAGCTTTCTTT. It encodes CASSYSRDRHMNTEAFF.

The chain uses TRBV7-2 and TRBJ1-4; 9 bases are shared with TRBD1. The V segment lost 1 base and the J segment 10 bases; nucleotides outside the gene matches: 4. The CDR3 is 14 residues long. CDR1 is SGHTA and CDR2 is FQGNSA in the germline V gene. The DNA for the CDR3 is TGTGCCAGCAGCTTAGGACAGGGGGACGGAAAACTGTTTTTT. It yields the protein CASSLGQGDGKLFF.

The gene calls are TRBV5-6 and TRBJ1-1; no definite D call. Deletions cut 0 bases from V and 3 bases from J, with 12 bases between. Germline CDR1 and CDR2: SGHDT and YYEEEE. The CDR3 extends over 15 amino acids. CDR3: CASSLEFGRDTEAFF. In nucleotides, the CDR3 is TGTGCCAGCAGCTTGGAATTCGGGAGGGACACTGAAGCTTTCTTT.

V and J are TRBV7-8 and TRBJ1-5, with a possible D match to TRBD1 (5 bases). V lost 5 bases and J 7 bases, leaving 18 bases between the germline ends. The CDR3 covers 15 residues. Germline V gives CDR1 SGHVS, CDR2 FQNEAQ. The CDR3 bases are TGTGCCAGCAGCCCAGGAGGGGTAAAGGGACAGCCCCAGCATTTT. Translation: CASSPGGVKGQPQHF.

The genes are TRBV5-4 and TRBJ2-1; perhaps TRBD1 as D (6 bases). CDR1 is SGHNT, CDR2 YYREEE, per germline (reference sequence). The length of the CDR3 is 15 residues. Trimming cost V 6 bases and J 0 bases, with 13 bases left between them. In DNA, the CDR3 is TGTGCCAGCAAACAGGGAGTTGCCTCCTACAATGAGCAGTTCTTC. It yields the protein CASKQGVASYNEQFF. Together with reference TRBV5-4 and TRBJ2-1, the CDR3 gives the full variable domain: ETGVTQSPTHLIKTRGQQVTLRCSSQSGHNTVSWYQQALGQGPQFIFQYYREEENGRGNFPPRFSGLQFPNYSSELNVNALELDDSALYLCASKQGVASYNEQFFGPGTRLTVL.

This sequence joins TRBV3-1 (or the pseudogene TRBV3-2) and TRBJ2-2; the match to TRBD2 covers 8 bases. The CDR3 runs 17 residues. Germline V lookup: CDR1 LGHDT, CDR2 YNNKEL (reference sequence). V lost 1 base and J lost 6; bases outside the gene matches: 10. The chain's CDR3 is CASSQAPGLERAGELFF. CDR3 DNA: TGTGCCAGCAGCCAAGCCCCGGGACTAGAGAGGGCCGGGGAGCTGTTTTTT.

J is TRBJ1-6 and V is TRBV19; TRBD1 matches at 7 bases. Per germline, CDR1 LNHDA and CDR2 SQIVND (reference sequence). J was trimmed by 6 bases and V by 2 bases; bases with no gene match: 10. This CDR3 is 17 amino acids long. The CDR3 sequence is CASSIRDSSGGNSPLHF. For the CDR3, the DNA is TGTGCCAGTAGTATACGGGACAGCTCTGGAGGTAATTCACCCCTCCACTTT. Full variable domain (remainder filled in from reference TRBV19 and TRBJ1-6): DGGITQSPKYLFRKEGQNVTLSCEQNLNHDAMYWYRQDPGQGLRLIYYSQIVNDFQKGDIAEGYSVSREKKESFPLTVTSAQKNPTAFYLCASSIRDSSGGNSPLHFGNGTRLTVT.

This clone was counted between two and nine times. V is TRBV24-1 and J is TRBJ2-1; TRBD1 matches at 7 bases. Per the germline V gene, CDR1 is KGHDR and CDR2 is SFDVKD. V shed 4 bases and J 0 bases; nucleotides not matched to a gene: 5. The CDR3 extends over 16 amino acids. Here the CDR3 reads CATSDHRDSSYNEQFF. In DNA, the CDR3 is TGTGCCACCAGTGACCACCGGGACAGCTCCTACAATGAGCAGTTCTTC.

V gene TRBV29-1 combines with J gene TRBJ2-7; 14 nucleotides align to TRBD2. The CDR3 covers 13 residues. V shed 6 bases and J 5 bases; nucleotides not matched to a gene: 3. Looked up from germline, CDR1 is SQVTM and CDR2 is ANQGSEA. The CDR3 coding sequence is TGCAGCGTCGGGACTAGCGGGAGTGACGAGCAGTACTTC. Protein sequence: CSVGTSGSDEQYF.

The CDR3 sequence is CASSFSGSGTGELFF. The CDR3 DNA follows: TGTGCCAGCAGCTTTAGCGGGAGTGGAACCGGGGAGCTGTTTTTT. The rearrangement joins TRBV9 to TRBJ2-2; 9 bases fit TRBD2. Unmatched junction bases numbered 6, after V lost 4 bases and J lost 5 bases. Germline CDR1 is SGDLS and CDR2 is YYNGEE. CDR3 length: 15 residues. The full variable domain, rest sourced from reference TRBV9 and TRBJ2-2, is DSGVTQTPKHLITATGQRVTLRCSPRSGDLSVYWYQQSLDQGLQFLIQYYNGEERAKGNILERFSAQQFPDLHSELNLSSLELGDSALYFCASSFSGSGTGELFFGEGSRLTVL.

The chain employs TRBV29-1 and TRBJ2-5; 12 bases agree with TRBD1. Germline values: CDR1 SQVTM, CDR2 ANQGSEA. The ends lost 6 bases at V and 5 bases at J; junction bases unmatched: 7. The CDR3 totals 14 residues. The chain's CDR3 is CSVSGTGGAETQYF. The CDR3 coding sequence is TGCAGCGTATCCGGGACAGGGGGCGCGGAGACCCAGTACTTC. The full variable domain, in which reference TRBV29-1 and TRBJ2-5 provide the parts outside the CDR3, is SAVISQKPSRDICQRGTSLTIQCQVDSQVTMMFWYRQQPGQSLTLIATANQGSEATYESGFVIDKFPISRPNLTFSTLTVSNMSPEDSSIYLCSVSGTGGAETQYFGPGTRLLVL.

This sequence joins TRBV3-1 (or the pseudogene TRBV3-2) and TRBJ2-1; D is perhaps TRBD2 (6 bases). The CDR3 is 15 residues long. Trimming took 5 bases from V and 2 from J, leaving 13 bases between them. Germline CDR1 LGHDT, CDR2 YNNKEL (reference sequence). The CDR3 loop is CASSSLATPYNEQFF. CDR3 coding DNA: TGTGCCAGCAGCTCCCTAGCGACACCCTACAATGAGCAGTTCTTC.

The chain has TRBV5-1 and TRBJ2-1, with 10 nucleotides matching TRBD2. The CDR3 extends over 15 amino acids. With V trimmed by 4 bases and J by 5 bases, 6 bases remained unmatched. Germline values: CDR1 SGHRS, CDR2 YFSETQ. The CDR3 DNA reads TGCGCCAGCAGCACGACTAGCGGGCTTAACAATGAGCAGTTCTTC. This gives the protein CASSTTSGLNNEQFF.

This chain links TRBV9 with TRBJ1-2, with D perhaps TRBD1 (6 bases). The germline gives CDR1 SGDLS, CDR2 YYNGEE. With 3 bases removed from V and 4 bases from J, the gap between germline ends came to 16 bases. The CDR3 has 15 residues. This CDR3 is CASSADPDSAYGYTF. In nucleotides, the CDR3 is TGTGCCAGCAGCGCTGATCCGGACAGCGCCTATGGCTACACCTTC.

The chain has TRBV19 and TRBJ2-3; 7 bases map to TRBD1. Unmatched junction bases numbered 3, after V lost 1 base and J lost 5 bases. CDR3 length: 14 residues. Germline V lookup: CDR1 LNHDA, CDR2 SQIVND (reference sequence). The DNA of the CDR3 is TGTGCCAGTAGTATAGGCCACAGGGGAGATACGCAGTATTTT. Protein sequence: CASSIGHRGDTQYF.

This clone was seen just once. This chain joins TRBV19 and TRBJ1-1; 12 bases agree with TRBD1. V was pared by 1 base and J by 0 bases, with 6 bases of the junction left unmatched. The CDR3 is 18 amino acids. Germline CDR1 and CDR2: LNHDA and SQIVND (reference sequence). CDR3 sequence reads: CASSIAGTGGPMNTEAFF. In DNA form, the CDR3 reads TGTGCCAGTAGTATAGCAGGGACAGGGGGCCCGATGAACACTGAAGCTTTCTTT.

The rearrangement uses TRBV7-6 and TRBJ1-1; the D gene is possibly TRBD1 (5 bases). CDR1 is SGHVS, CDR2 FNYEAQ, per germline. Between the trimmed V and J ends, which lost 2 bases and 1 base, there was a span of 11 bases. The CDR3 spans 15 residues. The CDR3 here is CASSLTDTGNTEAFF. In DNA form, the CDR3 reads TGTGCCAGCAGCTTAACGGACACCGGGAACACTGAAGCTTTCTTT.

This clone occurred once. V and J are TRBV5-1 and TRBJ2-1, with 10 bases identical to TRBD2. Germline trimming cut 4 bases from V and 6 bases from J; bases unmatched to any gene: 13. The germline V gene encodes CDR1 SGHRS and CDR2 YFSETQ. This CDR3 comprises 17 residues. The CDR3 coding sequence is TGCGCCAGCAGCCTCCTAGCGGGAGAGTCCATGGGCAATGAGCAGTTCTTC. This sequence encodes CASSLLAGESMGNEQFF.

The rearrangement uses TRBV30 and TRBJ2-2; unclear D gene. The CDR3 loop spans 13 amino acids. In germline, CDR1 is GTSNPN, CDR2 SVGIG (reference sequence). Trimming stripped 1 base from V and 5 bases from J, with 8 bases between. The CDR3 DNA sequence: TGTGCCTGGAGTGCACAGAGAACCGGGGAGCTGTTTTTT. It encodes CAWSAQRTGELFF.

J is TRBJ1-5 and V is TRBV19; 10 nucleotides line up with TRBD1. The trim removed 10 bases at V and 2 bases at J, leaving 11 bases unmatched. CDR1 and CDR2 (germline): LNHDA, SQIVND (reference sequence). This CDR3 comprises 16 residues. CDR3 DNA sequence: TGTGCCACCCGACAGGGGGCTGATATAGGCAATCAGCCCCAGCATTTT. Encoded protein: CATRQGADIGNQPQHF.

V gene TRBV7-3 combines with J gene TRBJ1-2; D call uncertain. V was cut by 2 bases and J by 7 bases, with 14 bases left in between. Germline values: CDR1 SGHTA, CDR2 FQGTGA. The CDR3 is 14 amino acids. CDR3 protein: CASSLSAGASGYTF. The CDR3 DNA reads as TGTGCCAGCAGCTTATCGGCGGGAGCTAGTGGCTACACCTTC.